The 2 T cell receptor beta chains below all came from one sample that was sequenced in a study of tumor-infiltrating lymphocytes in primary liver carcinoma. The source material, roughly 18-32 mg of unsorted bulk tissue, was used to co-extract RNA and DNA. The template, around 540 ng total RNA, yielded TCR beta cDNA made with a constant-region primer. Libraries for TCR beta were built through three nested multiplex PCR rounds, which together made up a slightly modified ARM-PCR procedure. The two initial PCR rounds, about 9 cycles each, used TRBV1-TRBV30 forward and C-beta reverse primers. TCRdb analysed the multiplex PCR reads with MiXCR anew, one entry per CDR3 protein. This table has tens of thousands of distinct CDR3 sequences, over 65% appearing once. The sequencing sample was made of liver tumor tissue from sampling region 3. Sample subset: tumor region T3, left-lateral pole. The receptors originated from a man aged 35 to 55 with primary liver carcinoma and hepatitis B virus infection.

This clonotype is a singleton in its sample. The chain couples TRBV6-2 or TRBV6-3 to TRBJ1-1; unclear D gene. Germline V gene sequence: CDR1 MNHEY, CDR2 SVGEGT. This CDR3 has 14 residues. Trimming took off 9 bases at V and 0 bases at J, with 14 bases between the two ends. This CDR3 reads CASRYPELNTEAFF. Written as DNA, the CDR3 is TGTGCCAGTAGATACCCAGAGTTGAACACTGAAGCTTTCTTT.

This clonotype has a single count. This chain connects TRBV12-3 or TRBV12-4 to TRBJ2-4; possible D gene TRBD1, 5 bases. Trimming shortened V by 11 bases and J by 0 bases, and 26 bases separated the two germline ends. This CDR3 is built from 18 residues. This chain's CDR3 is CAGGLWGGADIAKNIQYF. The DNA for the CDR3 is TGTGCCGGCGGTTTATGGGGTGGGGCCGACATAGCCAAAAACATTCAGTACTTC.